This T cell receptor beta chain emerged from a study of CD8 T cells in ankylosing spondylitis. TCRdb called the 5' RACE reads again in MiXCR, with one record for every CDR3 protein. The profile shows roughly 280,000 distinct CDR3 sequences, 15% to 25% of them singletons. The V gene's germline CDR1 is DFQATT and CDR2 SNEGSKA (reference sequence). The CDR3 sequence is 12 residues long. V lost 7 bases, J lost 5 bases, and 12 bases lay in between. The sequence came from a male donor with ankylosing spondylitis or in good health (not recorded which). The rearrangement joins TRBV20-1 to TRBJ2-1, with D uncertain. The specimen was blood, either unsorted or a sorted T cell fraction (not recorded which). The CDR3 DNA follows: TGCAGTGGCGGTATAAAACACAATGAGCAGTTCTTC. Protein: CSGGIKHNEQFF.